This TCR beta chain was observed in a study of cytomegalovirus exposure and HLA in healthy donors (dated by TCRdb to the late 2010s). For the wider study: A later analysis indicated that the 110 or so validation repertoires were generated on the platform also employed for the 700 or so repertoires of the first cohort. The aim of the study was to test whether cataloging public T cell receptors could identify signatures of past pathogen exposure. A separate validation cohort of approximately 130 different subjects was used in addition to the roughly 700-subject first cohort. High-throughput TCR immunosequencing, statistical association of individual TCRs with disease status, and machine learning were combined to predict cytomegalovirus infection status. Points the paper makes about the study in general: A later analysis lacked HLA typing for the validation cohort, so it scored co-occurrence in that cohort across all 130 or so repertoires. The classifier was reported to diagnose cytomegalovirus status with high specificity and sensitivity in both the original cohort and the validation cohort. The study gave a list of some 150 TCR beta chains associated with cytomegalovirus. According to the authors, the approach could potentially be generalized to other disease states and immunological phenotypes. Most TCR sequences were seen in very few donors, while some public TCRs were found in many individuals. In vitro tests confirmed that a few of the cytomegalovirus-associated TCR beta chains recognize cytomegalovirus antigens. Subsequent analysis determined that TCRs grouped into clusters in the first cohort also showed a tendency toward co-occurrence across the roughly 120 validation repertoires, and 85% to 95% of cluster scores exceeded 0.

To prepare the library, the immunoSEQ multiplex PCR assay was applied. As for how the authors treated the data: To diagnose cytomegalovirus status from the catalog of TCR beta chain sequences, a statistical classification framework was built. Not all clones reach the TCRdb copy of this immuneACCESS table, which keeps in-frame sequences only. Checked studies attribute under half of the gap to unresolved V genes and leave the rest unexplained. From that table come the V and J calls and clone size; the DNA was used to work out D and trimming. Recorded for this sample are 190,000 or so clones; more than 65% of them occurred a single time. The ten top clones hold around 15% of the sample. Donors formed part of the validation cohort, which comprised 120 subjects and was distinct from the first cohort of under 850 subjects. For this clone: Its antigen is still unknown. The record has no base qualities; no much larger clone is one base away.

Relative to germline, V is missing 5 bases and J is missing 3 bases, with 4 bases of the junction outside any gene match. The CDR3 covers 14 residues, taking in both the cysteine and the phenylalanine. The kept DNA is CDR3 alone, 42 bases in frame from the first base. The germline V gene gives CDR1 as SGHTA and CDR2 as FQGNSA. This clonotype originated in a young woman in good health and CMV-seropositive. The source material was PBMCs. The V and J segments used are TRBV7-2 and TRBJ1-2, and TRBD1 matches 9 of the central bases. CDR3 loop: CASSPGQGYYGYTF. The DNA reads TGTGCCAGCAGCCCCGGACAGGGGTACTATGGCTACACCTTC.